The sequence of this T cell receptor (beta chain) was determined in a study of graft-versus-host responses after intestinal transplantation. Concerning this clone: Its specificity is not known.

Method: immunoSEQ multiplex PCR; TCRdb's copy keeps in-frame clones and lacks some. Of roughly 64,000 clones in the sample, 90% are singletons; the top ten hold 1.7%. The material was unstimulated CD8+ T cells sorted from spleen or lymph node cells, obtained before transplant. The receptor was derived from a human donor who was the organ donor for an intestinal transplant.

CDR3: CASSWFPDQPQHF. The CDR3 DNA follows: TGTGCCAGCAGTTGGTTCCCGGATCAGCCCCAGCATTTT. The chain joins TRBV27 to TRBJ1-5; D remains ambiguous. The CDR3 extends over 13 amino acids. The germline V and J ends were trimmed by 4 bases and 5 bases, with 9 bases remaining between them. Per the germline V gene, CDR1 is MNHEY and CDR2 is SMNVEV (reference sequence).